The 4 T cell receptor beta chains given below trace back to one sample, sequenced in a study of PD-1 blockade in classical Hodgkin lymphoma. Each of the patients experienced relapse following autologous stem cell transplantation, and their brentuximab vedotin exposure differed. Generated by immunoSEQ multiplex PCR, the TCRdb table keeps only in-frame clones and is missing some. The table includes more than 140,000 clones, about 78% detected once. Sequenced material: peripheral blood mononuclear cells (PBMCs), taken before the second cycle of nivolumab. The receptor set was obtained from a human donor with classical Hodgkin lymphoma.

The CDR3 reads CASSPRGGIPGANVLTF. The CDR3 DNA reads TGTGCCAGTAGTCCCAGGGGAGGCATCCCCGGGGCCAACGTCCTGACTTTC. The V gene is TRBV19, the J gene TRBJ2-6; either TRBD1 or TRBD2 may fit D (6 bases each). Germline loops: CDR1 LNHDA, CDR2 SQIVND (reference sequence). The CDR3 has 17 amino acids. The V end was cut by 5 bases, the J end by 4 bases, with 18 bases between.

V gene TRBV6-6 combines with J gene TRBJ1-4; D call uncertain. The CDR3 has 13 residues. Trimming cost V 4 bases and J 7 bases, with 10 bases left between them. Germline V gene sequence: CDR1 MNHNY, CDR2 SVGAGI (reference sequence). The CDR3 DNA sequence: TGTGCCAGCAGTTCCCTGGGGAGTGAAAAACTGTTTTTT. Its protein is CASSSLGSEKLFF.

The chain is built from TRBV18 and TRBJ1-2; perhaps TRBD1 as D (5 bases). Trimming removed 0 bases from V and 1 base from J, with 12 bases in between. Germline lookup yields CDR1 KGHSH and CDR2 LQKENI. The CDR3 has 16 residues. CDR3 sequence (DNA): TGTGCCAGCTCACCACCGGGGCCGTTCTTTAACTATGGCTACACCTTC. Translating gives CASSPPGPFFNYGYTF.

CDR3 sequence (DNA): TGTGCCAGCAGCTTAACCGCCTCCACTGAAGCTTTCTTT. It yields the protein CASSLTASTEAFF. The chain is built from TRBV7-3 and TRBJ1-1; D not resolved. This CDR3 comprises 13 residues. Trimming removed 0 bases at V and 4 bases at J, with 6 bases between. Germline V gene sequence: CDR1 SGHTA, CDR2 FQGTGA.